The 2 T cell receptor beta chains in this list originate from one sample, sequenced in a study of T cells after posttransplantation cyclophosphamide. Data came from immunoSEQ multiplex PCR; TCRdb stores just in-frame clones and leaves some out. Of some 16,000 clones listed, less than 90% are singletons. Sampled 1 year posttransplant, controls received myeloablative marrow transplants, methotrexate and a calcineurin inhibitor. The sequenced sample was PBMCs, obtained 371 days after allogeneic stem cell transplant with calcineurin inhibitor and methotrexate. These TCRs come from a male patient in his late teens or twenties who received an allogeneic stem cell transplant from a related donor, was CMV-positive, and had no GVHD. These T cells may partly come from the graft donor.

This chain links TRBV11-1 with TRBJ2-7, with D possibly matching TRBD1 (5 bases). V was clipped by 5 bases and J by 4 bases, with 15 bases between them. This CDR3 is 14 amino acids long. Germline V lookup: CDR1 SGHAT, CDR2 FQDESV (reference sequence). CDR3 nucleotide sequence: TGTGCCAGCAGCCCGCAGCTGGGGCCATACGAGCAGTACTTC. It yields the protein CASSPQLGPYEQYF.

J is TRBJ1-1 and V is TRBV6-5; the D is unclear. This CDR3 has 14 amino acids. Trimming cost V 4 bases and J 10 bases, with 19 bases left between them. In germline, CDR1 is MNHEY, CDR2 SVGAGI. This CDR3 is CASSLQEESLVAFF. CDR3 nucleotide sequence: TGTGCCAGCAGTTTACAAGAGGAGAGTCTCGTAGCTTTCTTT.